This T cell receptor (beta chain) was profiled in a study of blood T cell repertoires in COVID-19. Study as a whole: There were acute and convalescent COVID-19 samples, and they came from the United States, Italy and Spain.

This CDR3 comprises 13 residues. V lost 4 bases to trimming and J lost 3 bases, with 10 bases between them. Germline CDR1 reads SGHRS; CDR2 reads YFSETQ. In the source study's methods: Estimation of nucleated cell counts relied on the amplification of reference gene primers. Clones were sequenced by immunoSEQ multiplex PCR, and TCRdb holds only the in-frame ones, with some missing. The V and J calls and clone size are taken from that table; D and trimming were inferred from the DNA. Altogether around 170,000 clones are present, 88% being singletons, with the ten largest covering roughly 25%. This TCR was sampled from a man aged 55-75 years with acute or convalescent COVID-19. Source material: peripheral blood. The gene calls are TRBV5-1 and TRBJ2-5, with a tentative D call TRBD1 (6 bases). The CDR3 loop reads CASSTDSKETQYF. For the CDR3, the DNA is TGCGCCAGCAGCACGGACAGTAAAGAGACCCAGTACTTC.